This T cell receptor (beta chain) was profiled in a study of beta chain features in type 1 diabetes. Study observations and caveats: Moderately but significantly shorter TCRB CDR3s were found in Type 1 diabetes patients in all four CD4+ subsets. cDNA sequencing could over-represent cells with high TCR expression.

The entirety of the isolated RNA underwent reverse transcription, so expressed TCRB transcripts were sequenced. Deep immunoSEQ sequencing covered naive, central memory and regulatory T cell samples. The protocol was immunoSEQ multiplex PCR, while the TCRdb copy is restricted to in-frame clones and leaves out a portion. The sample consists of 350,000 to 450,000 clones, around 13% of them appearing once. Of note for this clone: Its antigen is unknown.

Cells sorted by CD45RO/CCR7/CD25/CD127/CD95/CD27 comprised CD4+ naive, central memory, regulatory and stem cell-like memory cells. The CDR3 sequence is 16 residues long. Unmatched junction bases numbered 5, after V lost 4 bases and J lost 6 bases. Germline CDR1 and CDR2: SGHRS and YFSETQ. V usage is TRBV5-1 and J usage is TRBJ2-2, with 14 bases fitting TRBD2. The receptor's source is a young woman with type 1 diabetes. The sample consisted of naive CD4+ T cells from blood. CDR3 DNA sequence: TGCGCCAGCAGCATCCTGACTAGCGGGAGGGCCGGGGAGCTGTTTTTT. Translated: CASSILTSGRAGELFF.